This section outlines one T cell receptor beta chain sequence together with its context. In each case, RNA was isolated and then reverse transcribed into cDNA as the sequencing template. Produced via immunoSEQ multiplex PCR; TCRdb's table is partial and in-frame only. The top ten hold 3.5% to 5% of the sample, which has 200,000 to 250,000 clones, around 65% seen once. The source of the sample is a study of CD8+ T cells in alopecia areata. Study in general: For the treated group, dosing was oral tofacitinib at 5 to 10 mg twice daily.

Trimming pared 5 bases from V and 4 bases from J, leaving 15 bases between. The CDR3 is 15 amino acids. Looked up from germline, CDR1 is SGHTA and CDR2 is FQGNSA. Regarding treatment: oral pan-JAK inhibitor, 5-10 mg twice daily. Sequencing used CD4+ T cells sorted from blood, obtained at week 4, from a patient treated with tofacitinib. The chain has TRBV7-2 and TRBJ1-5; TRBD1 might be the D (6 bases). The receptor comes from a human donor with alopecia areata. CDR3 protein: CASSARSGENQPQHF. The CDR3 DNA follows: TGTGCCAGCAGCGCCAGGTCAGGGGAGAATCAGCCCCAGCATTTT.